These 28 T cell receptor beta chains originate from one sample sequenced in a study of siplizumab effects on memory and regulatory T cells. Clones were sequenced by immunoSEQ multiplex PCR, and TCRdb holds only the in-frame ones, with some missing. In the table there are under 130,000 clones, under 95% of which are singletons. Sequencing was carried out using CD4+ T cells sorted from blood. The receptors come from a human donor in good health.

This clone was detected once. CDR3 in DNA: TGCAGCGGACAGGGGTCCATGAACACTGAAGCTTTCTTT. It codes for CSGQGSMNTEAFF. V gene TRBV29-1 combines with J gene TRBJ1-1, with TRBD1 identical over 8 bases. V gave up 7 bases and J gave up 0 bases; unmatched junction bases: 4. CDR1 is SQVTM, CDR2 ANQGSEA, per germline. The CDR3 runs to 13 residues.

The chain couples TRBV10-3 to TRBJ2-5; 11 bases align to TRBD1. Germline V gene lookup returns CDR1 ENHRY and CDR2 SYGVKD. V shed 4 bases, J shed 5 bases, and the junction held 3 bases outside the gene matches. The CDR3 contains 14 residues. CDR3 amino acids: CAISGTGGAETQYF. The CDR3 DNA reads TGTGCCATCAGTGGGACAGGGGGCGCCGAGACCCAGTACTTC.

The chain recombines TRBV5-5 with TRBJ2-3, with D possibly matching TRBD1 (5 bases). The CDR3 loop spans 13 amino acids. CDR1 and CDR2 from the germline V gene are SGHKS and YYEKEE (reference sequence). V was shortened by 4 bases and J by 2 bases, with 8 bases between the two germline ends. CDR3 DNA: TGTGCCAGCAGCAGGGGATTCACAGATACGCAGTATTTT. It yields the protein CASSRGFTDTQYF. The whole variable domain, remainder taken from reference TRBV5-5 and TRBJ2-3, is DAGVTQSPTHLIKTRGQQVTLRCSPISGHKSVSWYQQVLGQGPQFIFQYYEKEERGRGNFPDRFSARQFPNYSSELNVNALLLGDSALYLCASSRGFTDTQYFGPGTRLTVL.

The V and J genes are TRBV7-9 and TRBJ1-1; D gene unclear. The CDR3 consists of 12 residues. CDR1 SEHNR and CDR2 FQNEAQ come from the germline V gene (reference sequence). V was cut by 7 bases and J by 1 base, with 7 bases left in between. The CDR3 nucleotides read TGTGCCAGCAATACAAAGAACACTGAAGCTTTCTTT. Translation gives CASNTKNTEAFF.

The CDR3 sequence is CASSASGGASNEQFF. CDR3 nucleotides: TGTGCCAGTAGTGCCAGCGGGGGGGCCAGCAATGAGCAGTTCTTC. The rearrangement uses TRBV19 and TRBJ2-1; 10 bases are a match to TRBD2. CDR1 is LNHDA, CDR2 SQIVND, per germline (reference sequence). The CDR3 contains 15 residues. The ends lost 5 bases at V and 6 bases at J; junction bases unmatched: 7.

This chain joins TRBV4-2 and TRBJ2-5; TRBD1 agrees at 12 bases. Germline trimming cut 4 bases from V and 5 bases from J; bases unmatched to any gene: 8. Germline CDR1 LGHNA, CDR2 YNFKEQ. The CDR3 covers 16 residues. The CDR3 DNA sequence: TGTGCCAGCAGCCCGACCGGGACAGGGGGCTTCGAGACCCAGTACTTC. This codes for CASSPTGTGGFETQYF.

The chain recombines TRBV7-2 with TRBJ2-2; 14 nucleotides align to TRBD2. V trimming: 4 bases; J trimming: 7 bases; junction bases outside the gene matches: 2. Germline CDR1 SGHTA, CDR2 FQGNSA. The CDR3 spans 15 residues. The CDR3 is CASSSGLAGVGELFF. CDR3 nucleotide sequence: TGTGCCAGCAGCTCGGGACTAGCGGGAGTCGGGGAGCTGTTTTTT.

As concerns this clone: The same CDR3 is also encoded by other DNA sequences in this sample. The genes are TRBV5-1 and TRBJ2-5; D is uncertain. The germline gives CDR1 SGHRS, CDR2 YFSETQ. Trimming took off 0 bases at V and 2 bases at J, with 2 bases between the two ends. CDR3 length: 12 residues. The CDR3 sequence is CASSLGQETQYF. The CDR3 nucleotides read TGCGCCAGCAGCTTGGGGCAAGAGACCCAGTACTTC.

A note on this clone: The junction does not match germline at one end; this may be a read error. V gene TRBV5-1 combines with J gene TRBJ1-2; D possibly corresponds to TRBD1 (6 bases). The CDR3 extends over 13 amino acids. The germline CDR1 and CDR2 sequences are SGHRS and YFSETQ. The CDR3 DNA is TGCGCCAGCAGCTTGGAAGGACAGTTCTTTTTAGCCTTC. It codes for CASSLEGQFFLAF.

This chain links TRBV9 with TRBJ1-5; 7 positions agree with TRBD1. The germline CDR1 and CDR2 sequences are SGDLS and YYNGEE. The CDR3 totals 15 residues. V lost 0 bases and J lost 4; bases outside the gene matches: 4. CDR3 bases: TGTGCCAGCAGCGTAGGGGTGACAGGGAATCAGCCCCAGCATTTT. Its translation: CASSVGVTGNQPQHF.

CDR3: CASSETGQNQPQHF. The CDR3 DNA reads as TGTGCCAGCAGTGAAACGGGGCAGAATCAGCCCCAGCATTTT. The gene calls are TRBV2 and TRBJ1-5, with a tentative D call TRBD1 (5 bases). Per germline, CDR1 SNHLY and CDR2 FYNNEI. The germline V and J ends were trimmed by 2 bases and 4 bases, with 9 bases remaining between them. There are 14 residues in the CDR3.

Note on this clone: Compared with germline, one end of the junction differs, possibly owing to a read error. The V and J genes are TRBV7-7 and TRBJ2-2, with TRBD2 as a possible D gene (5 bases). CDR1 is SSHAT and CDR2 is FNYEAQ in the germline V gene (reference sequence). The CDR3 has 15 amino acids. CDR3 loop: CASSRTPSGSGELFF. Here the CDR3 DNA reads TGTGCTAGCAGTCGTACTCCCTCGGGGTCCGGGGAGCTGTTTTTT.

The rearrangement uses TRBV6-5 and TRBJ1-5; D is perhaps TRBD1 (6 bases). Germline CDR1 and CDR2: MNHEY and SVGAGI. The CDR3 has 15 residues. The ends were cut back, 5 bases at V and 4 bases at J, with 15 bases in the middle. The CDR3 nucleotides are TGTGCCAGCAGTCGATCAAGACAGGATAATCAGCCCCAGCATTTT. Its protein product is CASSRSRQDNQPQHF.

This clone was observed a single time. A read error may produce the germline difference seen at one junction end. V is TRBV9 and J is TRBJ1-1, with 10 bases identical to TRBD1. This CDR3 has 12 amino acids. CDR1 is SGDLS and CDR2 is YYNGEE in the germline V gene. Written as DNA, the CDR3 is TGTGCCAGCAGCGCGGGGACAGGGGATTTATTTTTT. It encodes CASSAGTGDLFF. Variable domain in full (rest from reference TRBV9 and TRBJ1-1): DSGVTQTPKHLITATGQRVTLRCSPRSGDLSVYWYQQSLDQGLQFLIQYYNGEERAKGNILERFSAQQFPDLHSELNLSSLELGDSALYFCASSAGTGDLFFGQGTRLTVV.

This chain links TRBV6-5 with TRBJ2-3, with D tentatively TRBD2 (6 bases). Germline V lookup: CDR1 MNHEY, CDR2 SVGAGI. V was pared by 4 bases and J by 2 bases, with 16 bases between. The CDR3 has 16 residues. The CDR3 DNA reads as TGTGCCAGCAGTTGGAGGGCGACTCCGATCACAGATACGCAGTATTTT. Its protein product is CASSWRATPITDTQYF.

The rearrangement links TRBV2 to TRBJ2-1, with 11 nucleotides matching TRBD2. Trimming at V came to 11 bases and at J to 4 bases, leaving 13 bases not matched to a gene. This CDR3 has 16 residues. Germline V gene lookup returns CDR1 SNHLY and CDR2 FYNNEI. The CDR3 DNA reads as TGTGCCGCGAGCGGGGGACTAGCGGTTGAGTACAATGAGCAGTTCTTC. It yields the protein CAASGGLAVEYNEQFF.

The sample holds one count of this clone. The CDR3 sequence is CASSQEKGEVYNEQFF. The CDR3 DNA reads as TGCGCCAGCAGCCAAGAAAAGGGGGAAGTTTACAATGAGCAGTTCTTC. The V gene is TRBV4-1, the J gene TRBJ2-1; TRBD1 is a possible D gene (6 bases). The CDR3 length is 16 residues. The V gene lost 0 bases and the J gene lost 4 bases, with 13 bases spanning the gap. Germline V gene lookup returns CDR1 MGHRA and CDR2 YSYEKL.

This clone has a single count. The J gene is TRBJ2-3, the V gene TRBV5-1, with 8 bases lining up with TRBD1. Trimming took 0 bases from V and 2 from J; bases not matched to a gene: 2. Germline CDR1 SGHRS, CDR2 YFSETQ. This CDR3 is 15 amino acids long. The DNA of the CDR3 is TGCGCCAGCAGCTTGGTTCAGGGGGCCACAGATACGCAGTATTTT. Translation gives CASSLVQGATDTQYF.

The chain employs TRBV7-2 and TRBJ2-5; perhaps D is TRBD1 or TRBD2 (5 bases each). Per the germline V gene, CDR1 is SGHTA and CDR2 is FQGNSA. The V end was cut by 1 base, the J end by 4 bases, with 7 bases between. The CDR3 sequence is 13 residues long. DNA of the CDR3: TGTGCCAGCAGCTTAGGGGACGTAGAGACCCAGTACTTC. Its protein product is CASSLGDVETQYF.

The chain recombines TRBV6-1 with TRBJ1-6; no clear D gene. This CDR3 is 15 amino acids long. Trimming took 4 bases from V and 0 from J, leaving 7 bases between them. Germline loops: CDR1 MNHNS, CDR2 SASEGT. Here the CDR3 DNA reads TGTGCCAGCAGTGGGGAGGACTCCTATAATTCACCCCTCCACTTT. Residues: CASSGEDSYNSPLHF.

The chain uses TRBV6-5 and TRBJ1-5; D unresolved. Per germline, CDR1 MNHEY and CDR2 SVGAGI. Trimming left V 0 bases short and J 3 bases short, with 9 bases between. This CDR3 comprises 15 residues. The CDR3 is CASSYSATLNQPQHF. For the CDR3, the DNA is TGTGCCAGCAGTTACTCGGCGACTCTCAATCAGCCCCAGCATTTT.

V gene TRBV11-2 combines with J gene TRBJ2-7, with 7 bases matching TRBD1. The CDR3 runs to 13 residues. Germline CDR1 reads SGHAT; CDR2 reads FQNNGV. The ends lost 5 bases at V and 6 bases at J; junction bases unmatched: 7. CDR3 sequence reads: CASSLHTGVEQYF. The CDR3 nucleotides are TGTGCCAGCAGCCTACACACAGGGGTCGAGCAGTACTTC.

This clone appeared once. The chain uses TRBV5-1 and TRBJ2-5; tentatively, D is TRBD1 (7 bases). The CDR3 length is 15 residues. With 3 bases removed from V and 2 bases from J, the gap between germline ends came to 14 bases. Per the germline V gene, CDR1 is SGHRS and CDR2 is YFSETQ. The CDR3 bases are TGCGCCAGCAGCTACCAGACAGGGAGGCAAGAGACCCAGTACTTC. Residues: CASSYQTGRQETQYF.

The chain couples TRBV10-2 to TRBJ2-7; D possibly corresponds to TRBD2 (6 bases). Germline V lookup: CDR1 WSHSY, CDR2 SAAADI. V lost 5 bases, J lost 10 bases, and 18 bases lay in between. CDR3 length: 13 amino acids. This chain's CDR3 is CASSSETGTSQYF. The CDR3 coding sequence is TGCGCCAGCAGTTCCGAAACCGGGACTTCTCAGTACTTC.

V gene TRBV19 combines with J gene TRBJ2-1; tentatively, D is TRBD2 (5 bases). The V end lost 6 bases, the J end lost 3 bases, and 9 bases lay between the germline ends. The CDR3 has 13 amino acids. Germline V gene sequence: CDR1 LNHDA, CDR2 SQIVND (reference sequence). DNA for the CDR3: TGTGCCAGTAGGGAAGACTACTACAATGAGCAGTTCTTC. Residues: CASREDYYNEQFF.

The rearrangement links TRBV6-6 to TRBJ1-2; D ambiguous. Trimming removed 7 bases from V and 4 bases from J, with 10 bases in between. The CDR3 has 12 amino acids. Germline V gives CDR1 MNHNY, CDR2 SVGAGI (reference sequence). In DNA, the CDR3 is TGTGCCAGCAAGGGCCCCAGCTATGGCTACACCTTC. Its protein is CASKGPSYGYTF.

This sequence joins TRBV30 and TRBJ2-5; D not certain. V lost 0 bases and J 7 bases, leaving 6 bases between the germline ends. Germline assignment: CDR1 GTSNPN and CDR2 SVGIG (reference sequence). CDR3 size: 11 residues. CDR3 sequence reads: CAWSVRVTQYF. The DNA for the CDR3 is TGTGCCTGGAGTGTACGGGTGACCCAGTACTTC.

This chain connects TRBV7-2 to TRBJ2-4, with 10 bases lining up with TRBD1. V gave up 5 bases and J gave up 6 bases; unmatched junction bases: 10. The CDR3 is 16 residues long. Germline CDR1 is SGHTA and CDR2 is FQGNSA. DNA for the CDR3: TGTGCCAGCAGCCCGAAGACAGGGGGCAGTGGAAACATTCAGTACTTC. Translated, it gives CASSPKTGGSGNIQYF.